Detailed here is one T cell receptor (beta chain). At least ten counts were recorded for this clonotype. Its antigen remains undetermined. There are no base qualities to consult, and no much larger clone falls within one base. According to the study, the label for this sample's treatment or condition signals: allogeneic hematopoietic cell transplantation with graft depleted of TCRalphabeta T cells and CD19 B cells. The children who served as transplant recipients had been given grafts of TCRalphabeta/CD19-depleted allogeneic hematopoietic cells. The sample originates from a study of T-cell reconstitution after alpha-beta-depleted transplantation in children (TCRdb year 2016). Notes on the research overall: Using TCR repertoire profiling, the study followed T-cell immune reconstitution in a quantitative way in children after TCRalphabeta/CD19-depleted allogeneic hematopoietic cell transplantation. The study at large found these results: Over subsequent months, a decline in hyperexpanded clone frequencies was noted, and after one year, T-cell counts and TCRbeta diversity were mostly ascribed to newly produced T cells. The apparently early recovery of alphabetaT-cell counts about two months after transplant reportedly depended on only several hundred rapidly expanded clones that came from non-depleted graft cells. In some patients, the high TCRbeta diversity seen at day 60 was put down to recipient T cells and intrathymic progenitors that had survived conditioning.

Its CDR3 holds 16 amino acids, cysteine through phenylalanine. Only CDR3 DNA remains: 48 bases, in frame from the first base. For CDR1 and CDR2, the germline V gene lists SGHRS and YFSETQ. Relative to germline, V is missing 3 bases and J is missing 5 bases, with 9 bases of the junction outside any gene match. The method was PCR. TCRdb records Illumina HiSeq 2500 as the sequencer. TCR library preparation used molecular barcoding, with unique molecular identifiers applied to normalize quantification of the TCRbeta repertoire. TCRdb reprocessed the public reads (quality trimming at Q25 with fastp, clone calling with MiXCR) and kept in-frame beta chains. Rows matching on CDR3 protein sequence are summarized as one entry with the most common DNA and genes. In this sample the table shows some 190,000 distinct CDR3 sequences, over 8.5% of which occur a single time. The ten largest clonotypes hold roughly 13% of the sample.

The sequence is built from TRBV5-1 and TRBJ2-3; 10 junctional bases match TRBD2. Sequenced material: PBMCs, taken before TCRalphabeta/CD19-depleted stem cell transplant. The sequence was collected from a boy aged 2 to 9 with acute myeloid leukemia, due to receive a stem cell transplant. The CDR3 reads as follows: CASSYGAGGLGDTQYF. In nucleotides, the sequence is TGCGCCAGCAGCTACGGAGCGGGGGGGCTGGGAGATACGCAGTATTTT. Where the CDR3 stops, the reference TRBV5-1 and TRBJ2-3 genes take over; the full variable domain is KAGVTQTPRYLIKTRGQQVTLSCSPISGHRSVSWYQQTPGQGLQFLFEYFSETQRNKGNFPGRFSGRQFSNSRSEMNVSTLELGDSALYLCASSYGAGGLGDTQYFGPGTRLTVL.